This TCR beta chain was profiled in a study of control samples from healthy donors and cancer patients. Assay: immunoSEQ multiplex PCR; the TCRdb copy retains only in-frame clones and omits some. This repertoire includes 150,000 to 200,000 clones. Trimming at V came to 5 bases and at J to 5 bases, leaving 6 bases not matched to a gene. The CDR3 loop spans 14 amino acids. Germline V lookup: CDR1 SGHTA, CDR2 FQGTGA. The chain combines TRBV7-3 with TRBJ2-5, with TRBD1 matching 9 bases. The TCR comes from a woman aged 25 to 39 in good health. Sequences were obtained from blood. The CDR3 sequence: CASSPGQGGETQYF. The CDR3 DNA reads as TGTGCCAGCAGCCCGGGACAGGGTGGGGAGACCCAGTACTTC.